This entry is about one T cell receptor (beta chain). The source of the sample is a study of blood T cell repertoires in COVID-19. Germline CDR1 is SGHTA and CDR2 is FQGNSA. The CDR3 sequence is 16 residues long. V was pared by 7 bases and J by 5 bases, with 10 bases of the junction left unmatched. The data were produced by immunoSEQ multiplex PCR, yet TCRdb's version contains in-frame clones alone and is incomplete. In the table there are 250,000 to 350,000 clones, roughly nine tenths of which are singletons. Sequences were obtained from PBMCs or T cells enriched from blood (not recorded which). The TCR originated in a woman aged 50 to 65 who had recovered from COVID-19. This chain joins TRBV7-2 and TRBJ2-5; 13 bases are shared with TRBD2. The CDR3 sequence: CASITPGLAGRETQYF. Written as DNA, the CDR3 is TGTGCCAGCATAACCCCGGGACTAGCGGGAAGGGAGACCCAGTACTTC.